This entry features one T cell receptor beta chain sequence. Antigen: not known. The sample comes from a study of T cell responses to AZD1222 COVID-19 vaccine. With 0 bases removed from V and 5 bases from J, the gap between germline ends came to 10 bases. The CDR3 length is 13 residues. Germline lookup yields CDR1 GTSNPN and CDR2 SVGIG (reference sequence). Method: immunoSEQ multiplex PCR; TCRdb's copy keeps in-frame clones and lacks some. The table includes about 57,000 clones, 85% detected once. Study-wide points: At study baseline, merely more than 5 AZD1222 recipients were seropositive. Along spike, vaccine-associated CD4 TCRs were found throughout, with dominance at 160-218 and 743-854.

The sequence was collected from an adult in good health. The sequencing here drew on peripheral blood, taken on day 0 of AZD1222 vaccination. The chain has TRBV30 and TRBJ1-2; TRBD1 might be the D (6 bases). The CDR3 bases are TGTGCCTGGAGTGTACTCAGGGGTTATGGCTACACCTTC. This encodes CAWSVLRGYGYTF. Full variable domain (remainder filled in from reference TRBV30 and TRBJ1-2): SQTIHQWPATLVQPVGSPLSLECTVEGTSNPNLYWYRQAAGRGLQLLFYSVGIGQISSEVPQNLSASRPQDRQFILSSKKLLLSDSGFYLCAWSVLRGYGYTFGSGTRLTVV.